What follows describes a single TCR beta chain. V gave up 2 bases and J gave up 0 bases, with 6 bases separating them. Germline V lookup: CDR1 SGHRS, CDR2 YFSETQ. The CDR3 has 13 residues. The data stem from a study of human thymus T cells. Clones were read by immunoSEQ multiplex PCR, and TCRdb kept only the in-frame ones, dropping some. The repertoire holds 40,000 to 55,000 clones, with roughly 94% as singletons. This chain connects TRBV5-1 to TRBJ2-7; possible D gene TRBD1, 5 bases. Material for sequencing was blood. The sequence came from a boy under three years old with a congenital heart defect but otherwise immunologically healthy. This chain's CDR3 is CASSLQVSYEQYF. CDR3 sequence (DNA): TGCGCCAGCAGCTTACAGGTCTCCTACGAGCAGTACTTC. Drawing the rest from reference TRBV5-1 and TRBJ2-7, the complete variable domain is KAGVTQTPRYLIKTRGQQVTLSCSPISGHRSVSWYQQTPGQGLQFLFEYFSETQRNKGNFPGRFSGRQFSNSRSEMNVSTLELGDSALYLCASSLQVSYEQYFGPGTRLTVT.